The 5 T cell receptor beta chains listed next were all sequenced from one sample in a study of blood T cell repertoires in COVID-19 (TCRdb year 2020). The library was built by means of the immunoSEQ multiplex PCR assay. TCRdb stores this immuneACCESS table with in-frame sequences only. Part of the clones is absent; in the studies checked, under half of the shortfall reflects unresolved V genes, and no reason is known for the rest. The sample table shows roughly 180,000 clones, and approximately 84% are seen once. Over 5% of the sample comes from the top ten. Sequencing was done on a sample of peripheral blood. These receptors all stem from a woman in her 50s with COVID-19, enrolled during active disease.

CDR3 in amino acids: CASSEQGQGGLETQYF. In nucleotides, the CDR3 is TGTGCCAGCAGTGAACAAGGACAGGGTGGCCTGGAGACCCAGTACTTC. The chain joins TRBV6-1 to TRBJ2-5, with 8 bases identical to TRBD1. Trimming at V came to 2 bases and at J to 5 bases, leaving 10 bases not matched to a gene. The germline V gene encodes CDR1 MNHNS and CDR2 SASEGT. The CDR3 totals 16 residues.

The chain recombines TRBV6-1 with TRBJ1-4, with 8 positions matching TRBD1. V lost 0 bases and J lost 3; bases outside the gene matches: 6. Germline loops: CDR1 MNHNS, CDR2 SASEGT. The CDR3 consists of 17 residues. CDR3 nucleotide sequence: TGTGCCAGCAGTGAAGCGGCAGGGGGCACGTCTAATGAAAAACTGTTTTTT. This translates into CASSEAAGGTSNEKLFF.

The genes are TRBV6-2 or TRBV6-3 and TRBJ2-1; a possible D gene is TRBD1 (6 bases). The CDR3 length is 15 residues. The germline CDR1 and CDR2 sequences are MNHEY and SVGEGT. The V end lost 2 bases, the J end lost 3 bases, and 11 bases lay between the germline ends. The CDR3 reads CASSYVGADYNEQFF. As DNA, the CDR3 is TGTGCCAGCAGTTACGTGGGGGCGGACTACAATGAGCAGTTCTTC.

This clone was observed a handful of times. In DNA form, the CDR3 reads TGTGCCAGCAGCTTAGAGTCGGGCGGGGGCGGAGAGACCCAGTACTTC. Amino acids: CASSLESGGGGETQYF. The chain carries TRBV7-7 and TRBJ2-5, with a weak D call TRBD2 (7 bases). CDR3 size: 16 residues. The V gene's germline CDR1 is SSHAT and CDR2 FNYEAQ (reference sequence). The V end was cut by 1 base, the J end by 4 bases, with 16 bases between.

This clone showed up just once. This sequence joins TRBV7-9 and TRBJ1-4; 7 bases match TRBD1. Germline CDR1 and CDR2: SEHNR and FQNEAQ (reference sequence). The ends lost 5 bases at V and 0 bases at J; junction bases unmatched: 6. This CDR3 region has 16 residues. CDR3 sequence: CASSLRTGSTNEKLFF. For the CDR3, the DNA is TGTGCCAGCAGCCTCCGGACAGGATCAACTAATGAAAAACTGTTTTTT.